This paragraph covers one T cell receptor (beta chain) sequence. The data stem from a study of control samples from healthy donors and cancer patients. Germline CDR1 ENHRY, CDR2 SYGVKD. This CDR3 has 14 amino acids. Trimming stripped 11 bases from V and 0 bases from J, with 16 bases between. Sequencing used immunoSEQ multiplex PCR; TCRdb keeps in-frame clones, though not all of them. The sample holds some 130,000 clones, approximately 90% seen once. This sequence was found in a man between 18 and 29 years old in good health. Sequenced: blood. V usage is TRBV10-3 and J usage is TRBJ1-1, with D perhaps TRBD1 (6 bases). The CDR3 spells CAVKGGGMNTEAFF. The CDR3 DNA reads TGTGCCGTGAAGGGGGGAGGAATGAACACTGAAGCTTTCTTT.